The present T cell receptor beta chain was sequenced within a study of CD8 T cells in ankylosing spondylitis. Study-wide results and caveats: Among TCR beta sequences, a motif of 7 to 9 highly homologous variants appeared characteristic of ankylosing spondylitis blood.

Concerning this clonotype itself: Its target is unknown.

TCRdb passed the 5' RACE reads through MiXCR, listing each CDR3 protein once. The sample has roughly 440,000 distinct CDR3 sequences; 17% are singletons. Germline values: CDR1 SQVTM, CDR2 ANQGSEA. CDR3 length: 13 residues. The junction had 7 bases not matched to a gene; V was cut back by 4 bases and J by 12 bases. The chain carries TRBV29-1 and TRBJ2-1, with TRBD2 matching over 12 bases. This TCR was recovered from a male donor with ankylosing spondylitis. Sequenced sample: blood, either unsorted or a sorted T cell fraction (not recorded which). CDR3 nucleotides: TGCAGCGTTGGACTAGCGGGAGCCCAGGTGCAGTTCTTC. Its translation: CSVGLAGAQVQFF.